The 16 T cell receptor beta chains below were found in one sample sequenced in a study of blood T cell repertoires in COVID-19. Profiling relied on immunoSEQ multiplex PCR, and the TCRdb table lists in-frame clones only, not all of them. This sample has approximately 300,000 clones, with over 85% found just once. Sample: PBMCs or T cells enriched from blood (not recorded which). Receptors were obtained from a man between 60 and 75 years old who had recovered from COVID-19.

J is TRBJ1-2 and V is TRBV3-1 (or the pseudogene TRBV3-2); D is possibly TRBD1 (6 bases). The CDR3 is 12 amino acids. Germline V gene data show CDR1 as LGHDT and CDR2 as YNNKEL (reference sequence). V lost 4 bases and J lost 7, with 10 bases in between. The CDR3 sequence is CASSPRRGGYTF. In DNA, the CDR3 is TGTGCCAGCAGCCCGCGCAGGGGTGGCTACACCTTC.

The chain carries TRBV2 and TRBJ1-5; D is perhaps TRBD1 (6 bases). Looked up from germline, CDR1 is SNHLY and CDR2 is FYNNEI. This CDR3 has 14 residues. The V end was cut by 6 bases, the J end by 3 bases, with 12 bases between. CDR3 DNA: TGTGCCAGCAGGGCCAGGGGAAACAATCAGCCCCAGCATTTT. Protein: CASRARGNNQPQHF. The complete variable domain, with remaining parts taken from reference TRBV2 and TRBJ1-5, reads EPEVTQTPSHQVTQMGQEVILRCVPISNHLYFYWYRQILGQKVEFLVSFYNNEISEKSEIFDDQFSVERPDGSNFTLKIRSTKLEDSAMYFCASRARGNNQPQHFGDGTRLSIL.

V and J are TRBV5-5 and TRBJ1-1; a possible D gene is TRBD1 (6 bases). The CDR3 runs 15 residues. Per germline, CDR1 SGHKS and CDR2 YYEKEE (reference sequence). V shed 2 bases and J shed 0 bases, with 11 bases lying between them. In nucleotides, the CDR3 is TGTGCCAGCAGCTTTATTGGGGGCCTGAACACTGAAGCTTTCTTT. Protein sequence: CASSFIGGLNTEAFF.

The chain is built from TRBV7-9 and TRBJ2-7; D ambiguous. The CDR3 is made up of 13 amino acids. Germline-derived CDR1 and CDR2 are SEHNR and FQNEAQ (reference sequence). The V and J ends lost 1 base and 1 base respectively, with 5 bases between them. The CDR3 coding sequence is TGTGCCAGCAGCTTAGAAACTTCCTACGAGCAGTACTTC. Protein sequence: CASSLETSYEQYF.

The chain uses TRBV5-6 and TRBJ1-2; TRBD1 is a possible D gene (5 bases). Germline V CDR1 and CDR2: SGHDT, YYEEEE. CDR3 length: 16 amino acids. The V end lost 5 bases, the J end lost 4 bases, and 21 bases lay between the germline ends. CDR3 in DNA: TGTGCCAGCAGGAAGTGGGGGGGAAGTCAATTCTATGGCTACACCTTC. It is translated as CASRKWGGSQFYGYTF.

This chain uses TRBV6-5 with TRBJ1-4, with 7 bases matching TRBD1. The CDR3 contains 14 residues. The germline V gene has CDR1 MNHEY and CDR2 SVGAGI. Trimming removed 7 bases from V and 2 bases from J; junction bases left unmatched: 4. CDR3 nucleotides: TGTGCCAGCACCTCGGACAGGACTAATGAAAAACTGTTTTTT. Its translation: CASTSDRTNEKLFF.

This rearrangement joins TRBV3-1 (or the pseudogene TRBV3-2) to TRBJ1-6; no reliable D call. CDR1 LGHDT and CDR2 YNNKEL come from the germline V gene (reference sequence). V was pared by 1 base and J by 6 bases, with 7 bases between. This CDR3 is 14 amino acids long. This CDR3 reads CASSQGHRNSPLHF. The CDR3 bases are TGTGCCAGCAGCCAAGGGCACCGTAATTCACCCCTCCACTTT.

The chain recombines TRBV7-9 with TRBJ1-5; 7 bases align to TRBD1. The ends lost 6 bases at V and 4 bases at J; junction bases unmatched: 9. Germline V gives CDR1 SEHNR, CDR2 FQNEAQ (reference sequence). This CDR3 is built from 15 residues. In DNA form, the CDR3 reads TGTGCCAGCAGTCCGGGGGAGACAGGGAATCAGCCCCAGCATTTT. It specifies CASSPGETGNQPQHF.

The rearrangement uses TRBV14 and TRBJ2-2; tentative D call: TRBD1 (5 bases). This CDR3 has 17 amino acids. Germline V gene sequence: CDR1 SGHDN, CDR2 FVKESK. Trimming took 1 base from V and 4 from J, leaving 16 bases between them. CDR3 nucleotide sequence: TGTGCCAGCAGCCAAGTTCAGGGCAGGGTTGGCACCGGGGAGCTGTTTTTT. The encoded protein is CASSQVQGRVGTGELFF.

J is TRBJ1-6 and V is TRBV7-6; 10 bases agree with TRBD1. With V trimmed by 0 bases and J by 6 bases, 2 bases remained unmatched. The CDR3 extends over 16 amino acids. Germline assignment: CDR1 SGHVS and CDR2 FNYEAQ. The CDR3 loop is CASSLAGTGVNSPLHF. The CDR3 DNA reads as TGTGCCAGCAGCTTAGCCGGGACAGGGGTTAATTCACCCCTCCACTTT.

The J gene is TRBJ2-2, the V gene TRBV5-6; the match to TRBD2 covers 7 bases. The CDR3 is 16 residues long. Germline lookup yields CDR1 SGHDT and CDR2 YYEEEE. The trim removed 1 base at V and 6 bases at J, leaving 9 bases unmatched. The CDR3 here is CASSLYMGGPAGELFF. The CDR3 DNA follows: TGTGCCAGCAGCTTGTATATGGGAGGGCCTGCCGGGGAGCTGTTTTTT.

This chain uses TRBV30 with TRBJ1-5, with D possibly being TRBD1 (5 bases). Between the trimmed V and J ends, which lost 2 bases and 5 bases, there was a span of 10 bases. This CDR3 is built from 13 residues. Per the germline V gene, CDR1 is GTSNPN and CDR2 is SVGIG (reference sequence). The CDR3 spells CAWSSGGYQPQHF. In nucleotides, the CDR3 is TGTGCCTGGAGTTCGGGGGGTTATCAGCCCCAGCATTTT.

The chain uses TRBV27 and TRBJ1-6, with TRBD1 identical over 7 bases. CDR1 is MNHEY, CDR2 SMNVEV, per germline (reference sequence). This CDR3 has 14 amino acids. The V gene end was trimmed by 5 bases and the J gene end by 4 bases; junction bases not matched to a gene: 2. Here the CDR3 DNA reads TGTGCCAGCAGTAAGACAGGGTATAATTCACCCCTCCACTTT. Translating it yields CASSKTGYNSPLHF.

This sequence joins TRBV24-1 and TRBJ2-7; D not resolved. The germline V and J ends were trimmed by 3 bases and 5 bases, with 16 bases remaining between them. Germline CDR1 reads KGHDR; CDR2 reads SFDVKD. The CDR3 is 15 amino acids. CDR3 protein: CATSDATPPHNEQYF. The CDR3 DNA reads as TGTGCCACCAGTGATGCCACCCCCCCACACAACGAGCAGTACTTC.

CDR3 nucleotide sequence: TGTGCCAGTTCCGCACCGGACAGGGGGGCCGGGTATGGCTACACCTTC. Protein: CASSAPDRGAGYGYTF. This rearrangement joins TRBV19 to TRBJ1-2; TRBD1 agrees at 10 bases. This CDR3 comprises 16 residues. The junction had 14 bases not matched to a gene; V was cut back by 8 bases and J by 5 bases. CDR1 LNHDA and CDR2 SQIVND come from the germline V gene (reference sequence).

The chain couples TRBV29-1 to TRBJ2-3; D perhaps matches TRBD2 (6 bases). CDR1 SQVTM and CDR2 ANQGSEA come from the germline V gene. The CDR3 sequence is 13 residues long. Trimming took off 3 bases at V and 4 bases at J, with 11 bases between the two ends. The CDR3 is CSVERDRADTQYF. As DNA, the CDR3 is TGCAGCGTTGAGCGGGACCGGGCAGATACGCAGTATTTT.